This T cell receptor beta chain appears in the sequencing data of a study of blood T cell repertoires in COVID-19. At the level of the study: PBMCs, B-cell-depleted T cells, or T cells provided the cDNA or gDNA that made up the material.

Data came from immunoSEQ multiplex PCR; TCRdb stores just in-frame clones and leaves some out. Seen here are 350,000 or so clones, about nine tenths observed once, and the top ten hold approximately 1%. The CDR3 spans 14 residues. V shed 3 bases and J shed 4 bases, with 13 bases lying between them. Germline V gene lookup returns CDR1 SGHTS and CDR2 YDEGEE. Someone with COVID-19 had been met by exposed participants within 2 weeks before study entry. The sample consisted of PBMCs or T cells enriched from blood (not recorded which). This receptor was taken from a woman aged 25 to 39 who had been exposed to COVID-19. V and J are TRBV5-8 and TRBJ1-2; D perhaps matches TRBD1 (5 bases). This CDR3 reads CASSSQGASYGYTF. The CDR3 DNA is TGTGCCAGCAGCTCCCAGGGTGCCAGCTATGGCTACACCTTC.